Listed here are 15 T cell receptor beta chains from one sample, sequenced in a study of response to subunit inactivated influenza vaccine. TCRdb re-analysed the RT-PCR reads in MiXCR, keeping a single row per CDR3 protein. The table shows fewer than 350,000 distinct CDR3 sequences, with roughly a fifth occurring only once. Here the sequenced sample was PBMCs from blood, taken roughly 20 months after vaccination. The receptor set was obtained from a man aged 45 to 70 who received an inactivated influenza vaccine.

The chain employs TRBV5-1 and TRBJ2-1; 14 positions agree with TRBD2. CDR1 is SGHRS and CDR2 is YFSETQ in the germline V gene. V shed 4 bases, J shed 0 bases, and the junction held 3 bases outside the gene matches. The CDR3 spans 17 residues. The CDR3 DNA reads TGCGCCAGCAGCCGGGGGACTAGCGGGAGCTCCTACAATGAGCAGTTCTTC. Encoded protein: CASSRGTSGSSYNEQFF.

This clonotype was seen a handful of times. The chain employs TRBV10-3 and TRBJ1-5; D is possibly TRBD1 (5 bases). Germline loops: CDR1 ENHRY, CDR2 SYGVKD. The CDR3 is 18 amino acids. Trimming cost V 4 bases and J 7 bases, with 26 bases left between them. In DNA form, the CDR3 reads TGTGCCATCAGTGGTATGTTCCACCGGGCGGGGGGGAGCCAGCCCCAGCATTTT. Protein sequence: CAISGMFHRAGGSQPQHF.

In its sample, this clonotype was seen a few times. V gene TRBV11-1 combines with J gene TRBJ2-2; TRBD1 matches 7 bases. V shed 3 bases and J 4 bases; nucleotides not matched to a gene: 11. Germline lookup yields CDR1 SGHAT and CDR2 FQDESV (reference sequence). The CDR3 spans 17 residues. The CDR3 sequence is CASSLGQTLTGTGELFF. Written as DNA, the CDR3 is TGTGCCAGCAGCTTGGGACAGACCCTGACGGGCACCGGGGAGCTGTTTTTT.

There are many counts of this clonotype. The chain employs TRBV3-1 and TRBJ2-2; 9 bases match TRBD1. V lost 3 bases, J lost 4 bases, and 6 bases stayed unmatched. Germline V CDR1 and CDR2: LGHDT, YNNKEL (reference sequence). CDR3 size: 16 residues. In DNA form, the CDR3 reads TGTGCCAGCAGCCATCCTATGGGACAGGGCACCGGGGAGCTGTTTTTT. Its translation is CASSHPMGQGTGELFF. The whole variable domain, remainder taken from reference TRBV3-1 and TRBJ2-2, is DTAVSQTPKYLVTQMGNDKSIKCEQNLGHDTMYWYKQDSKKFLKIMFSYNNKELIINETVPNRFSPKSPDKAHLNLHINSLELGDSAVYFCASSHPMGQGTGELFFGEGSRLTVL.

Only a few counts were recorded for this clonotype. The V gene is TRBV6-2 or TRBV6-3, the J gene TRBJ2-1; D is unresolved. The CDR3 consists of 13 residues. CDR1 and CDR2 (germline): MNHEY, SVGEGT. V was shortened by 6 bases and J by 5 bases, with 11 bases between the two germline ends. CDR3 bases: TGTGCCAGCAGCCCTTACCTACACAATGAGCAGTTCTTC. Its protein is CASSPYLHNEQFF.

The table lists this clonotype with a few counts. This chain uses TRBV4-1 with TRBJ2-1; 9 bases are a match to TRBD2. The CDR3 consists of 16 residues. The ends lost 1 base at V and 3 bases at J; junction bases unmatched: 4. Germline V gene data show CDR1 as MGHRA and CDR2 as YSYEKL. CDR3 loop: CASSQAEAGGYNEQFF. CDR3 nucleotides: TGCGCCAGCAGCCAAGCAGAAGCGGGGGGCTACAATGAGCAGTTCTTC.

This clonotype appeared a few times. V usage is TRBV5-6 and J usage is TRBJ2-4, with D possibly being TRBD1 or TRBD2 (5 bases each). Germline V gene data show CDR1 as SGHDT and CDR2 as YYEEEE. This CDR3 spans 14 amino acids. Trimming shortened V by 2 bases and J by 9 bases, and 15 bases separated the two germline ends. The CDR3 coding sequence is TGTGCCAGCAGCTTCCAGGGCTTAGGGAGCATTCAGTACTTC. This sequence encodes CASSFQGLGSIQYF.

Only a few counts were recorded for this clonotype. The rearrangement links TRBV30 to TRBJ1-1; 7 bases line up with TRBD1. Germline V lookup: CDR1 GTSNPN, CDR2 SVGIG (reference sequence). The CDR3 spans 13 residues. Unmatched junction bases numbered 4, after V lost 4 bases and J lost 2 bases. The CDR3 nucleotides are TGTGCCTGGACGGGACAGACCAACACTGAAGCTTTCTTT. Residues: CAWTGQTNTEAFF. The variable domain in full, completed from reference TRBV30 and TRBJ1-1, reads SQTIHQWPATLVQPVGSPLSLECTVEGTSNPNLYWYRQAAGRGLQLLFYSVGIGQISSEVPQNLSASRPQDRQFILSSKKLLLSDSGFYLCAWTGQTNTEAFFGQGTRLTVV.

To note about this clonotype: A much larger clone lies a single base off, so this may be a read error. V and J are TRBV12-3 or TRBV12-4 and TRBJ1-4; D perhaps matches TRBD1 (5 bases). The CDR3 covers 15 residues. In DNA, the CDR3 is TGTGCCAGCAGTCCCACAGGTTCGACGAATGAAGAACTGTTTTTT. It is translated as CASSPTGSTNEELFF.

This clonotype was recorded a few times. This chain connects TRBV4-3 to TRBJ2-7; D unclear. V dropped 1 base and J dropped 3 bases, with 10 bases sitting between them. The germline CDR1 and CDR2 sequences are LGHNA and YSLEER. This CDR3 is 14 amino acids long. The CDR3 coding sequence is TGCGCCAGCAGCCAAGGGTCCGTGGGCTACGAGCAGTACTTC. Amino acid sequence: CASSQGSVGYEQYF.

This chain joins TRBV20-1 and TRBJ1-4, with 8 bases identical to TRBD1. The CDR3 covers 13 residues. The germline CDR1 and CDR2 sequences are DFQATT and SNEGSKA (reference sequence). CDR3: CSWDSGQAVKLFF. CDR3 DNA: TGCAGCTGGGACTCGGGACAGGCAGTAAAACTGTTTTTT.

This chain joins TRBV4-2 and TRBJ2-5, with 10 bases aligning to TRBD2. The CDR3 extends over 18 amino acids. CDR1 is LGHNA, CDR2 YNFKEQ, per germline. The V and J ends lost 1 base and 5 bases, in that order; junction bases with no gene match: 13. CDR3 sequence reads: CASSQGPGLAAQGETQYF. CDR3 in DNA: TGTGCCAGCAGCCAAGGACCCGGACTAGCGGCGCAGGGTGAGACCCAGTACTTC.

The rearrangement links TRBV3-1 to TRBJ2-2; D possibly corresponds to TRBD2 (6 bases). CDR3 length equals 13 residues. CDR1 is LGHDT, CDR2 YNNKEL, per germline (reference sequence). V dropped 8 bases and J dropped 1 base, with 8 bases sitting between them. Here the CDR3 reads CASGTWNTGELFF. The CDR3 bases are TGTGCCAGCGGGACTTGGAACACCGGGGAGCTGTTTTTT.

The chain joins TRBV20-1 to TRBJ2-7; D possibly corresponds to TRBD2 (6 bases). The germline V gene has CDR1 DFQATT and CDR2 SNEGSKA (reference sequence). Trimming left V 3 bases short and J 3 bases short, with 18 bases between. CDR3 length equals 15 residues. This CDR3 reads CSASGGAGSRYEQYF. The CDR3 nucleotides read TGCAGTGCTAGCGGCGGTGCGGGAAGCCGCTACGAGCAGTACTTC.

This chain links TRBV19 with TRBJ2-5; D ambiguous. Germline CDR1 reads LNHDA; CDR2 reads SQIVND (reference sequence). This CDR3 is 13 amino acids long. V lost 5 bases to trimming and J lost 1 base, with 8 bases between them. The CDR3 bases are TGTGCCAGTAGTTGGACGCCCCAAGAGACCCAGTACTTC. Translating it yields CASSWTPQETQYF. The full variable domain, its missing parts supplied by reference TRBV19 and TRBJ2-5, is DGGITQSPKYLFRKEGQNVTLSCEQNLNHDAMYWYRQDPGQGLRLIYYSQIVNDFQKGDIAEGYSVSREKKESFPLTVTSAQKNPTAFYLCASSWTPQETQYFGPGTRLLVL.